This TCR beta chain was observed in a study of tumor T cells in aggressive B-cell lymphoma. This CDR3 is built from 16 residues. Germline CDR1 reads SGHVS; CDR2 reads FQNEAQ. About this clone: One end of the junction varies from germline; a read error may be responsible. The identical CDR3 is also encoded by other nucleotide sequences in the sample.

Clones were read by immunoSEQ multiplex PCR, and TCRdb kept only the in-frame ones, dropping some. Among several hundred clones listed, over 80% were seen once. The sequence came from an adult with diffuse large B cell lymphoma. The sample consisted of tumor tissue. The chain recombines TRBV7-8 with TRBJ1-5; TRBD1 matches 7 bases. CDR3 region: CASSPGQIISNQPQHF. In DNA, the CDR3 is TGTGCTAGCAGCCCGGGACAGATCATAAGCAATCAGCCCCAGCATTTT.